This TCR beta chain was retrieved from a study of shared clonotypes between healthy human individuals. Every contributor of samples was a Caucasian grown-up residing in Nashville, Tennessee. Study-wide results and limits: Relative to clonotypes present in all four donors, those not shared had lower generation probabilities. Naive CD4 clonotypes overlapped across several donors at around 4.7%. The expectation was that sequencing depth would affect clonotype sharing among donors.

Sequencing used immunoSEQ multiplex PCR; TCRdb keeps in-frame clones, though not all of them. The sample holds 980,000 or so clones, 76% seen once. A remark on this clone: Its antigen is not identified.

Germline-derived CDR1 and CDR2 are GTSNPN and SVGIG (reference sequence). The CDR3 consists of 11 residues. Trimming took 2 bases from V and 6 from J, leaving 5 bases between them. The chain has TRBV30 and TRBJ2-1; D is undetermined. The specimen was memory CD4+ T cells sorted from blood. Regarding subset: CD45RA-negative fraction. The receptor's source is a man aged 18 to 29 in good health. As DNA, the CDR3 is TGTGCCTGGAGTTTCCGCAATGAGCAGTTCTTC. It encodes CAWSFRNEQFF.